The present T cell receptor (beta chain) was sequenced within a study of T cells in Graves' hyperthyroidism and ophthalmopathy. V shed 2 bases and J shed 1 base, with 9 bases lying between them. The CDR3 consists of 14 residues. Germline CDR1 SNHLY, CDR2 FYNNEI. Diagnosis of hyperthyroidism was new in patients aged 18 to 65, and its duration was under 2 months. This clonotype was observed at least ten times. RNA transcripts yielded amplified TCR beta CDR3 regions. TCR CDR3 underwent first-round RT-PCR with the HTBI primer set. TCRdb recomputed calls from the multiplex PCR reads with MiXCR, one row per CDR3 protein. The sample carries about 400,000 distinct CDR3 sequences, 14% to 15% recorded once.

The source is a woman under 40 with Graves' hyperthyroidism. This chain uses TRBV2 with TRBJ2-7, with no clear D. Sample: blood. The CDR3 coding sequence is TGTGCCAGCAGTGAAAGAGTGGGGTCCTACGAGCAGTACTTC. Translating gives CASSERVGSYEQYF. The full variable domain, in which reference TRBV2 and TRBJ2-7 provide the parts outside the CDR3, is EPEVTQTPSHQVTQMGQEVILRCVPISNHLYFYWYRQILGQKVEFLVSFYNNEISEKSEIFDDQFSVERPDGSNFTLKIRSTKLEDSAMYFCASSERVGSYEQYFGPGTRLTVT.